This TCR beta chain is drawn from a study of post-analysis software for immune sequencing data. The overall study: Progressive-relapsing, secondary progressive and relapsing-remitting multiple sclerosis were among the disease courses included. General study points: Among roughly five TRBV segments more frequent in patients than controls were TRBV5-6, TRBV5-1 and TRBV20-1. In multiple sclerosis, normalized Chao1 diversity was significantly below that of controls. F measure clustering grouped samples strongly by preparation batch.

Carried by the TCR beta cDNA libraries were unique molecular identifiers. Starting from approximately 1 to 10 million T cells, the study yielded roughly 0.5 million cDNA molecules. TCRdb re-analysed the PCR reads in MiXCR, keeping a single row per CDR3 protein. The repertoire holds fewer than 600,000 distinct CDR3 sequences, roughly 46% seen once, with 12% in the top ten. CDR1 SQVTM and CDR2 ANQGSEA come from the germline V gene. V dropped 7 bases and J dropped 5 bases, with 9 bases sitting between them. There are 11 residues in the CDR3. Of note for this clonotype: Its antigen remains unidentified.

The source is a girl aged 5-17 years with multiple sclerosis. The chain employs TRBV29-1 and TRBJ2-1, with a tentative D call TRBD1 (5 bases). Sequencing was performed on blood. The CDR3 coding sequence is TGCAGCGCCGACAGCAACAATGAGCAGTTCTTC. It yields the protein CSADSNNEQFF.